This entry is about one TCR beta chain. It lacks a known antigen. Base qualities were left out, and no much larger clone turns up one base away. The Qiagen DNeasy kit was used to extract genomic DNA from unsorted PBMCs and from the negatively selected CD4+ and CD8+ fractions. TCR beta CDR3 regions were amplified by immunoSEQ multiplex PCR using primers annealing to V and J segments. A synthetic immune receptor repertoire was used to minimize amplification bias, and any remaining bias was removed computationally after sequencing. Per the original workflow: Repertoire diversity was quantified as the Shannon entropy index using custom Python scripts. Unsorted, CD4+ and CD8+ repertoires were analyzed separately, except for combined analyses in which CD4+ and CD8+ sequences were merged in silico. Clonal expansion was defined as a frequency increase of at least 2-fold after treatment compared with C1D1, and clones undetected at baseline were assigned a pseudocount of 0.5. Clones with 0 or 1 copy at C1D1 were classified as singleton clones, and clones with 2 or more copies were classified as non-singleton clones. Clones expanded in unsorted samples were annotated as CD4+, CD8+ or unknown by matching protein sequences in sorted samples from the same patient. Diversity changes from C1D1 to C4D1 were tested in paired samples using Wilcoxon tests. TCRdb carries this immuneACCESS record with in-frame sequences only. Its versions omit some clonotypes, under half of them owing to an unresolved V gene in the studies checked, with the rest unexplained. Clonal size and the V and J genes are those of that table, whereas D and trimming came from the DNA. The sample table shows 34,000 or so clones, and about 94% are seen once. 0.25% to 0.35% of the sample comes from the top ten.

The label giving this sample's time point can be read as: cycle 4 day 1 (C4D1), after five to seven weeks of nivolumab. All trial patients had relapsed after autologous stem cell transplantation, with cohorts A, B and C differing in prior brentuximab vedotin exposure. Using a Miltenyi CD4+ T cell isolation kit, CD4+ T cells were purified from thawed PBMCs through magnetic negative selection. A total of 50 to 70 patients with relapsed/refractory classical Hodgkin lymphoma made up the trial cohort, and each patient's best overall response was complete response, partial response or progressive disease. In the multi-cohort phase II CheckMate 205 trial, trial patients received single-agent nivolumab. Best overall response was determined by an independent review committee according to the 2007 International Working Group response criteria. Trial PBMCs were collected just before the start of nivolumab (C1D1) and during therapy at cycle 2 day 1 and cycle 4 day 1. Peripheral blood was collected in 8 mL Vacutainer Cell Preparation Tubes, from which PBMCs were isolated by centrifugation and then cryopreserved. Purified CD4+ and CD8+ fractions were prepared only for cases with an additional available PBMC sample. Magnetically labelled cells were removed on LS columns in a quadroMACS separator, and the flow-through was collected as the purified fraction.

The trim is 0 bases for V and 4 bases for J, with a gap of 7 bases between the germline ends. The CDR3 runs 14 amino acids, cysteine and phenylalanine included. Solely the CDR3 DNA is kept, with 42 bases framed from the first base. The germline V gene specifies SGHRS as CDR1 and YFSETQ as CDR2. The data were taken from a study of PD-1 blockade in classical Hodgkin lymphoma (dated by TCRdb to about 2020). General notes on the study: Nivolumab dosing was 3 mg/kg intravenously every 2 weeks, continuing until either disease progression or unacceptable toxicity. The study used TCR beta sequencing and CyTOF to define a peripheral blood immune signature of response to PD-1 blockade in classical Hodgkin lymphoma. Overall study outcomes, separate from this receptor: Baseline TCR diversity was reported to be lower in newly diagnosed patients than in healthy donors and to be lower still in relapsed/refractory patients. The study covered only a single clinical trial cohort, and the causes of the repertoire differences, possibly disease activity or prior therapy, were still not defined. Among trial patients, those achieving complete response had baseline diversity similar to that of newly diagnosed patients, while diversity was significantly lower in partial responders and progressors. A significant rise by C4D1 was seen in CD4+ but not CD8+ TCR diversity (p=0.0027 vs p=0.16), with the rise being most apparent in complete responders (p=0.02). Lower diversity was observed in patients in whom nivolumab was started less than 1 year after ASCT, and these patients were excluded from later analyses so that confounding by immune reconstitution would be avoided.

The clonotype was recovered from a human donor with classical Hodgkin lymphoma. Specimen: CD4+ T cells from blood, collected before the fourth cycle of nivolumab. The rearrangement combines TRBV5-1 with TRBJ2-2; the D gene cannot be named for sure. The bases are TGCGCCAGCAGCTTGGGTCTGGGCACCGGGGAGCTGTTTTTT. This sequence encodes CASSLGLGTGELFF.